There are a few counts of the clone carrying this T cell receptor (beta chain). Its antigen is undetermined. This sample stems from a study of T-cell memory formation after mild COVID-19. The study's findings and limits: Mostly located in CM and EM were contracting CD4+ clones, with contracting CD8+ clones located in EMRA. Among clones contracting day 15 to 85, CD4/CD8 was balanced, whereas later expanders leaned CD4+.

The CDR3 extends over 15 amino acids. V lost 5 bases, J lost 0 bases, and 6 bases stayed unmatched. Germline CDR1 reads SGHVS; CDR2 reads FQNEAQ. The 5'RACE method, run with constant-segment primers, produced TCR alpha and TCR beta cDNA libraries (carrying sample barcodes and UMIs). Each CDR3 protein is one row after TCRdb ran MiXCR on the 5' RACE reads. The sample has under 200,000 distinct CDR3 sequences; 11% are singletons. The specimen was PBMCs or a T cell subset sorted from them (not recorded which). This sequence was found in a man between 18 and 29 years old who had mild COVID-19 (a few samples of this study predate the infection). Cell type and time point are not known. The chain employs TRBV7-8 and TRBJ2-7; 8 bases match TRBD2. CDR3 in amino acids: CASSPQRGPSYEQYF. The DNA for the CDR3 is TGTGCCAGCAGCCCGCAGCGGGGGCCCTCCTACGAGCAGTACTTC.